This TCR beta chain came from a study of blood T cell repertoires in COVID-19. Trimming took 4 bases from V and 4 from J; bases not matched to a gene: 8. The CDR3 consists of 16 residues. Germline values: CDR1 SGHDN, CDR2 FVKESK. Clones were read by immunoSEQ multiplex PCR, and TCRdb kept only the in-frame ones, dropping some. The data show some 370,000 clones, roughly four fifths seen once. Sequencing was carried out using PBMCs or T cells enriched from blood (not recorded which). The receptor's source is a woman between 50 and 59 years old who had recovered from COVID-19. This chain links TRBV14 with TRBJ2-2; 8 nucleotides agree with TRBD1. The CDR3 DNA follows: TGTGCCAGCAGCCCATTAGGACAGGGTAGCACCGGGGAGCTGTTTTTT. Translated, it gives CASSPLGQGSTGELFF.